This T cell receptor (beta chain) was obtained from a study of technical replicates of blood from a few donors. CDR3 length: 15 residues. J gave up 5 bases and V 3 bases, and 7 bases lay outside the gene matches. Germline CDR1 is MRHNA and CDR2 is SNTAGT. Repertoires were generated with immunoSEQ multiplex PCR, while TCRdb's copy carries only in-frame clones and drops some. Of about 80,000 clones listed, around 94% are singletons. A single count supports this clone. The clonotype comes from a human donor in good health. Specimen: T cells isolated from PBMCs. The V gene is TRBV6-4, the J gene TRBJ2-7, with 10 bases identical to TRBD2. CDR3 coding DNA: TGTGCCAGCAGTGAGTCTAGCGGGAGTAGCAACGAGCAGTACTTC. It translates to CASSESSGSSNEQYF.